Listed below are T cell receptor beta chains from one sample, sequenced in a study of T cell changes during pregnancy in multiple sclerosis. Only in-frame clones appear in the TCRdb table, and some are missing; sequencing was by immunoSEQ multiplex PCR. The repertoire has about 110,000 clones, 80% to 95% of them found once; the top ten carry 1.5%. The specimen comprised peripheral blood, sampled in the third trimester of pregnancy. The receptor source for this set is a female donor with multiple sclerosis, enrolled in a pregnancy study. CDR3s include the opening cysteine and the closing phenylalanine or tryptophan.

V,CDR3
TRBV5-4,CASSGQPGTSLAKNIQYF
TRBV27,CASSYTVNTEAFF
TRBV15,CATRGGSYNEQFF
TRBV27,CASSPRGAANTGELFF
TRBV18,CASSVAGGVNEQFF
TRBV5-1,CASSSPGQGSFSAYEQYF
TRBV5-1,CASSLAGNEQFF
TRBV30,CAWSVVTGTDTQYF
TRBV13,CASSPGQGAYNEQFF
TRBV7-2,CASSLRSQGANRYGYTF
TRBV5-6,CASSLEDWGGTFYEQYF
TRBV27,CASMRGADTGELFF
TRBV6-5,CASSSTGWTEAFF
TRBV4-1,CASSQAIGDFPYEQYF
TRBV7-2,CASSTDRDTEAFF
TRBV5-1,CASSLGDRTYEQYF
TRBV6-1,CASRLAGSPDEQYF
TRBV7-3,CASSRGVADQETQYF